Each of the 17 T cell receptor beta chains below was sequenced from the same sample in a study of human CD8 memory T cell subsets (TCRdb year 2020). The instrument was a NextSeq 550. A Human TCR Profiling Kit was used to prepare UMI-labeled 5' RACE TCRbeta libraries. The reads underwent TCRdb reprocessing, giving one record for each CDR3 protein sequence and no DNA. In this sample's table one finds some 10,000 distinct CDR3 sequences. 7.5% to 10% of the sample lies in the top ten. The sequenced sample was CD8+ stem-like memory T cells (TSCM and TCM) sorted from PBMCs. The cell subset or site label corresponds to: stem-like memory CD8 T cells (TSTEM), CCR7+ PD-1- TIGIT-. These receptor sequences come from a human donor in good health.

This clonotype ranks as medium-sized in terms of frequency. The gene calls are TRBV29-1 and TRBJ2-7; TCRdb selects TRBD2, and the lack of DNA leaves this call unchecked. CDR1 is SQVTM and CDR2 is ANQGSEA in the germline V gene. The CDR3 has 15 amino acids. The CDR3 is CSVGTSGSLCYERYF.

The rearrangement links TRBV6-6 to TRBJ2-7; TCRdb's assignment of TRBD2 cannot be checked, as there is no DNA. CDR3 size: 14 residues. Germline V lookup: CDR1 MNHNY, CDR2 SVGAGI (reference sequence). CDR3 sequence: CASRPEGRRYEQYF.

This clonotype is medium-sized by frequency. The rearrangement joins TRBV21-1 to TRBJ1-6. TRBV21-1 is a known pseudogene. The CDR3 runs to 18 residues. CDR3 in amino acids: CASSKGGAVSSYNSPLHF.

This clonotype is medium-sized (0.01 to 0.1%) by frequency. V gene TRBV29-1 combines with J gene TRBJ2-5; lacking DNA, the TRBD1 call made by TCRdb goes unchecked. The CDR3 contains 13 residues. Germline V CDR1 and CDR2: SQVTM, ANQGSEA. This chain's CDR3 is CSAGQALQETQYF. The full variable domain, rest sourced from reference TRBV29-1 and TRBJ2-5, is SAVISQKPSRDICQRGTSLTIQCQVDSQVTMMFWYRQQPGQSLTLIATANQGSEATYESGFVIDKFPISRPNLTFSTLTVSNMSPEDSSIYLCSAGQALQETQYFGPGTRLLVL.

The rearrangement uses TRBV27 and TRBJ1-1; there is no DNA to check the TCRdb D call of TRBD1. The germline CDR1 and CDR2 sequences are MNHEY and SMNVEV (reference sequence). The CDR3 has 13 residues. The CDR3 sequence: CASSGGQNTEAFF.

The rearrangement joins TRBV6-6 to TRBJ2-1; TCRdb's D call, TRBD1, is unchecked because there is no DNA. The CDR3 runs to 19 residues. CDR1 MNHNY and CDR2 SVGAGI come from the germline V gene (reference sequence). This CDR3 is CASSYSVGGAVGSYNEQFF.

The rearrangement links TRBV4-2 to TRBJ2-1; TCRdb proposes TRBD2, but this gene call is untestable without DNA. CDR3 length: 16 amino acids. Germline V gene data show CDR1 as LGHNA and CDR2 as YNFKEQ. The CDR3 region is CASTSLAGSSYNEQFF.

This chain connects TRBV14 to TRBJ2-5. CDR1 is SGHDN, CDR2 FVKESK, per germline. The CDR3 is 18 amino acids. CDR3 sequence: CASSQGWAASGNRETQYF. Variable domain in full (rest from reference TRBV14 and TRBJ2-5): EAGVTQFPSHSVIEKGQTVTLRCDPISGHDNLYWYRRVMGKEIKFLLHFVKESKQDESGMPNNRFLAERTGGTYSTLKVQPAELEDSGVYFCASSQGWAASGNRETQYFGPGTRLLVL.

The chain carries TRBV28 and TRBJ2-1; lacking DNA, the TRBD1 call made by TCRdb goes unchecked. Germline CDR1 and CDR2: MDHEN and SYDVKM. This CDR3 has 16 amino acids. The CDR3 here is CASSFPGTGVSGEQFF.

The chain links TRBV12-3 or TRBV12-4 to TRBJ2-7; lacking DNA, the TRBD1 call made by TCRdb goes unchecked. The CDR3 loop spans 15 amino acids. The CDR3 spells CASSFLGGERYEQYF.

This clonotype is labeled medium-sized based on frequency. This chain connects TRBV29-1 to TRBJ2-7; the D call from TCRdb, TRBD1, cannot be confirmed without DNA. The CDR3 length is 14 residues. The germline CDR1 and CDR2 sequences are SQVTM and ANQGSEA. The CDR3 protein is CSAKGTGGLYEQYF.

The gene calls are TRBV5-1 and TRBJ1-5; TCRdb designates TRBD1, a call that cannot be tested without DNA. The germline CDR1 and CDR2 sequences are SGHRS and YFSETQ. The CDR3 runs to 16 residues. CDR3 sequence reads: CASSLLGGEGGQPQHF.

The chain employs TRBV14 and TRBJ2-1; TCRdb lists TRBD1, though no DNA is available to test this call. This CDR3 has 17 residues. The germline gives CDR1 SGHDN, CDR2 FVKESK. The CDR3 reads CASSQDVGPGVFNEQFF.

The CDR3 region is CASSVGEIGYGYTF. V and J are TRBV9 and TRBJ1-2. The CDR3 runs 14 residues. CDR1 and CDR2 from the germline V gene are SGDLS and YYNGEE. Full variable domain (rest looked up from reference TRBV9 and TRBJ1-2): DSGVTQTPKHLITATGQRVTLRCSPRSGDLSVYWYQQSLDQGLQFLIQYYNGEERAKGNILERFSAQQFPDLHSELNLSSLELGDSALYFCASSVGEIGYGYTFGSGTRLTVV.

The CDR3 loop is CASSYGTVYGYTF. This chain joins TRBV5-8 and TRBJ1-2; the TCRdb D gene call, TRBD1, has no DNA to confirm it. CDR3 length: 13 residues. Germline V CDR1 and CDR2: SGHTS, YDEGEE.

This rearrangement joins TRBV6-2 or TRBV6-3 to TRBJ1-1; TCRdb selects TRBD1, and the lack of DNA leaves this call unchecked. The CDR3 is 13 amino acids. Germline loops: CDR1 MNHEY, CDR2 SVGEGT. CDR3 residues: CASSSGGATEAFF.

Its frequency marks this clonotype as medium-sized. This chain links TRBV28 with TRBJ2-1; TCRdb's D gene call, TRBD1, goes unchecked for lack of DNA. Germline V lookup: CDR1 MDHEN, CDR2 SYDVKM. The CDR3 has 16 residues. CDR3 in amino acids: CASSLFGTGVGNEQFF.